Following are 11 T cell receptor beta chains from one sample sequenced in a study of CD8+CD57+ T cells in acquired aplastic anemia. Before being chosen for sequencing, patients had shown CD8+CD57+ cell expansion by flow cytometry. It was genomic DNA that served as the template for profiling TCR beta VDJ and CDR3. TCRdb fed the reads into MiXCR, producing one record per CDR3 protein. The sample includes fewer than 300,000 distinct CDR3 sequences, roughly 80% of them seen just once. Sequenced: sorted CD4+, CD8+, or CD8+CD57+ T cells (not recorded which) from PBMCs. The receptors stem from a human donor with aplastic anemia.

This chain connects TRBV25-1 to TRBJ1-2; D unresolved. Germline V gene data show CDR1 as MGHDK and CDR2 as SYGVNS. The CDR3 is 14 residues long. With 8 bases removed from V and 6 bases from J, the gap between germline ends came to 19 bases. In nucleotides, the CDR3 is TGTGCCAGCGCCGAAAGTACGGGCGACGATGGCTACACCTTC. This gives the protein CASAESTGDDGYTF.

In this sample, this clonotype turned up a few times. The chain is built from TRBV7-3 and TRBJ2-3, with 8 bases identical to TRBD2. CDR3 length: 14 residues. V gave up 7 bases and J gave up 6 bases; unmatched junction bases: 9. CDR1 is SGHTA, CDR2 FQGTGA, per germline. The CDR3 nucleotides read TGTGCCAGCACAAGAGCGGGAGACCCCGATACGCAGTATTTT. Its translation is CASTRAGDPDTQYF.

This chain links TRBV2 with TRBJ1-2, with D unresolved. The J call may be in error: the DNA end matches TRBJ2-1 better. Germline assignment: CDR1 SNHLY and CDR2 FYNNEI. This CDR3 has 13 amino acids. The CDR3 sequence is CASSHGVVHEQFF. In DNA form, the CDR3 reads TGTGCCAGCAGTCATGGGGTGGTACATGAGCAGTTCTTC.

Concerning this clonotype: At one of its ends the junction is not consistent with the germline gene, which may arise from a read error. The CDR3 here is CASSSDGGTSPHHF. CDR3 sequence (DNA): TGTGCCAGCAGTTCAGACGGAGGCACTTCACCCCACCATTTT. The rearrangement links TRBV7-6 to TRBJ2-3; TRBD2 is a possible D gene (5 bases). Germline CDR1 and CDR2: SGHVS and FNYEAQ. The CDR3 is 14 residues long.

This sequence joins TRBV29-1 and TRBJ1-2; 8 nucleotides line up with TRBD1. The CDR3 runs 13 residues. After removal of 5 bases from V and 5 bases from J, the junction contained 7 bases not matched to a gene. From germline, CDR1 is SQVTM and CDR2 ANQGSEA. CDR3 in DNA: TGCAGCGTTACCGGGACAGGCATATATGGCTACACCTTC. It codes for CSVTGTGIYGYTF.

A note on this clonotype: A junction boundary mismatches the germline segment, possibly from a read error. The V call is TRBV11-1, the J call TRBJ2-3; possibly TRBD2 for D (6 bases). The V gene's germline CDR1 is SGHAT and CDR2 FQDESV (reference sequence). The CDR3 is made up of 15 amino acids. Here the CDR3 DNA reads TGTGCCGGCAGCTTAAGGGGCGGGGTGATAGATACGCAGTATTTT. Encoded protein: CAGSLRGGVIDTQYF.

This clonotype appeared many times. The CDR3 reads CASSIASGSYNEQFF. As DNA, the CDR3 is TGTGCCAGTAGTATAGCGAGCGGGAGTTACAATGAGCAGTTCTTC. V gene TRBV19 combines with J gene TRBJ2-1, with 8 bases that match TRBD2. This CDR3 region has 15 residues. Trimming at V came to 1 base and at J to 4 bases, leaving 3 bases not matched to a gene. Germline CDR1 and CDR2: LNHDA and SQIVND (reference sequence).

This clonotype was observed a handful of times. This may stem from a read error, because a much larger clone lies one nucleotide away. The V and J genes are TRBV11-3 and TRBJ2-1; a possible D gene is TRBD2 (6 bases). V lost 1 base, J lost 2 bases, and 9 bases lay in between. Germline loops: CDR1 SGHNT, CDR2 YENEEA. CDR3 size: 15 residues. DNA for the CDR3: TGTGCCAGCAGCTTAGCTAGCGCAGCCTACAATGAGCAGTTCTTC. Translated, it gives CASSLASAAYNEQFF.

The chain links TRBV9 to TRBJ2-3; either TRBD1 or TRBD2 may fit D (5 bases each). Germline V gives CDR1 SGDLS, CDR2 YYNGEE. The CDR3 consists of 14 residues. V was trimmed by 4 bases and J by 14 bases, leaving 23 bases between them. The CDR3 sequence: CASSFWSGGANVYF. The DNA for the CDR3 is TGTGCCAGCAGCTTCTGGAGCGGTGGGGCCAACGTGTATTTT.

The chain joins TRBV5-6 to TRBJ2-1, with TRBD2 matching 7 bases. The junction had 11 bases not matched to a gene; V was cut back by 0 bases and J by 8 bases. The CDR3 contains 16 residues. Germline V gene sequence: CDR1 SGHDT, CDR2 YYEEEE. CDR3 amino acids: CASSLERNGGSDEQFF. The CDR3 DNA reads as TGTGCCAGCAGCTTGGAGAGAAACGGGGGGAGCGATGAGCAGTTCTTC.

The chain links TRBV7-6 to TRBJ1-1; D unresolved. CDR3 length equals 15 residues. In germline, CDR1 is SGHVS, CDR2 FNYEAQ. V lost 2 bases, J lost 7 bases, and 17 bases lay in between. CDR3 sequence (DNA): TGTGCCAGCAGCTTACAGGAGAACCTGAATGATGAAGCTTTCTTT. This sequence encodes CASSLQENLNDEAFF.